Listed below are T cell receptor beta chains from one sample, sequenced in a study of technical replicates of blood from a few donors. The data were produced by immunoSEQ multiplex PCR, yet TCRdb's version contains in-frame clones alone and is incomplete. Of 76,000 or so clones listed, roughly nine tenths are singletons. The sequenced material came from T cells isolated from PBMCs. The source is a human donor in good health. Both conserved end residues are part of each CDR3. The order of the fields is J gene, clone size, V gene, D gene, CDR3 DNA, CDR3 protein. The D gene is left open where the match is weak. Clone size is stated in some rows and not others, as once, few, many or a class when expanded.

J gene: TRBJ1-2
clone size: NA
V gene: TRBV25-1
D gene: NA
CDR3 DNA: TGTGCCAGCTCAGGGGTCGGATGGGGAGGCTACACCTTC
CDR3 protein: CASSGVGWGGYTF

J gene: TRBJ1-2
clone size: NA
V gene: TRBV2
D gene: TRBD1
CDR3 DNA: TGTGCCAGCAGTGGTGTAGGACAGGGGAACTATGGCTACACCTTC
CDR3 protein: CASSGVGQGNYGYTF

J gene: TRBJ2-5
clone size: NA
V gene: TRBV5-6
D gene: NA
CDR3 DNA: TGTGCCAGCAGGGTGATCCAGGATCGGGAGACCCAGTACTTC
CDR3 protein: CASRVIQDRETQYF

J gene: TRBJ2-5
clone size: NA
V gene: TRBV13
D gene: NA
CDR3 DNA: TGTGCCAGCAGCTTCCGCCGGGAGACCCAGTACTTC
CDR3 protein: CASSFRRETQYF

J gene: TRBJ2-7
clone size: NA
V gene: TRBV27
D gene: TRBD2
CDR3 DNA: TGTGCCAGCGGCCCAGCGGGAGCTACCTACGAGCAGTACTTC
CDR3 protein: CASGPAGATYEQYF

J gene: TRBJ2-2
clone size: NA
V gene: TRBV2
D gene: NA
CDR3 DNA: TGTGCCAGCAGTGAAGCTCCTCCCGGGTACCCGAACACCGGGGAGCTGTTTTTT
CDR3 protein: CASSEAPPGYPNTGELFF

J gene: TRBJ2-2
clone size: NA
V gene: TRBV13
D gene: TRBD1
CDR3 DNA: TGTGCCTCAACGGGACAGGAATTAAACACCGGGGAGCTGTTTTTT
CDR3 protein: CASTGQELNTGELFF

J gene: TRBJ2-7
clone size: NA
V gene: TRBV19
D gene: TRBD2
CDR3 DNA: TGTGCCAGTAGTACCCGACTAGCGGCCTCCTACGAGCAGTACTTC
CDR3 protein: CASSTRLAASYEQYF

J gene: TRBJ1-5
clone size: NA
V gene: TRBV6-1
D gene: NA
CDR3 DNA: TGTGCCAGCAGTGTGGGGCGCGCGGGGCCGGGGCAGCCCCAGCATTTT
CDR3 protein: CASSVGRAGPGQPQHF

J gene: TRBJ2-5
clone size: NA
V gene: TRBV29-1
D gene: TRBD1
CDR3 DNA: TGCAGCGTTGAACTGACAGGGACGGAGGAAGAGACCCAGTACTTC
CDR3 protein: CSVELTGTEEETQYF

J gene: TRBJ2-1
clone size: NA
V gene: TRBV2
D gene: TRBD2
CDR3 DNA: TGTGCCAAATCGCGAGGGGCAACTAGCGGGAGATACAATGAGCAGTTCTTC
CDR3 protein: CAKSRGATSGRYNEQFF

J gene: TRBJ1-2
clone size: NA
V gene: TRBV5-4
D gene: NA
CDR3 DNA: TGTGCCAGCAGCAAGGCCGGGAATGGCTACACCTTC
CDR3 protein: CASSKAGNGYTF

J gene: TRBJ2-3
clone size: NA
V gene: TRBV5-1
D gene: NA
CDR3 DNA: TGCGCCAGCAGCTCCGGACTTTTGGAGAGCACAGATACGCAGTATTTT
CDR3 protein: CASSSGLLESTDTQYF

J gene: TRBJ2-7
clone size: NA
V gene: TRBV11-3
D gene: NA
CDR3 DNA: TGTGCCAGCAGCCCCCCCCAGGCCTACGAGCAGTACTTC
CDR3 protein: CASSPPQAYEQYF

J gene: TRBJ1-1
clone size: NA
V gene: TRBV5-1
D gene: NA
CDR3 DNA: TGCGCCAGCAGCTTGGAGTACAGGCAGAACACTGAAGCTTTCTTT
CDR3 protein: CASSLEYRQNTEAFF

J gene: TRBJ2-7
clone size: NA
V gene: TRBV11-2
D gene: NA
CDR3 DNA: TGTGCCAGCAGCCGAATGAGCGTGGGCGAGCAGTACTTC
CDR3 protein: CASSRMSVGEQYF

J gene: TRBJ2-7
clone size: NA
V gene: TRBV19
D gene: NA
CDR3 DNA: TGTGCCAGTAGTATAGTAGAGGGCTACGAGCAGTACTTC
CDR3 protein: CASSIVEGYEQYF

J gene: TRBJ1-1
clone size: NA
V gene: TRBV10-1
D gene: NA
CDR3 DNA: TGCGCCAGCAGGTGGGACAACCTGAACACTGAAGCTTTCTTT
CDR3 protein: CASRWDNLNTEAFF

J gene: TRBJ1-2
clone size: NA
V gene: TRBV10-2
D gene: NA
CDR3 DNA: TGCGCCGCGCAATCCAGTGGAACGAGGAATGGCTACACCTTC
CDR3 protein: CAAQSSGTRNGYTF

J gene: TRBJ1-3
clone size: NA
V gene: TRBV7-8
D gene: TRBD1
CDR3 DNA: TGTGCCAGCAGCCTACAGGGGGTCACCATATATTTT
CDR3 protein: CASSLQGVTIYF

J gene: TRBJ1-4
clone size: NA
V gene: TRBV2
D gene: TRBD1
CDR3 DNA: TGTGCCAGCAGTGCCAGGGGGGAACGTGAAAAACTGTTTTTT
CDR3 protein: CASSARGEREKLFF

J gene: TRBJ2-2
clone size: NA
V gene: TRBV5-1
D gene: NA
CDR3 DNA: TGCGCCAGCTCCCGGGGTCGGAGCACCGGGGAGCTGTTTTTT
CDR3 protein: CASSRGRSTGELFF

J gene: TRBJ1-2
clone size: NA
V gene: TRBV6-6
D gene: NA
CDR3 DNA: TGTGCCAGCAGTTACCTGATCGGCGGCTCGGACTATGGCTACACCTTC
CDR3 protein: CASSYLIGGSDYGYTF

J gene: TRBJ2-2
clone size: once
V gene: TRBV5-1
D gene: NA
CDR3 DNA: TGCGCCAGCAGCGTTCTAGGGGGGAACACCGGGGAGCTGTTTTTT
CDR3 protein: CASSVLGGNTGELFF

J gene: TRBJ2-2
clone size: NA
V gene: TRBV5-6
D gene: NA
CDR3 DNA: TGTGCCAGCATCGACAGGTGGTGGGACACCGGGGAGCTGTTTTTT
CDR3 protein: CASIDRWWDTGELFF

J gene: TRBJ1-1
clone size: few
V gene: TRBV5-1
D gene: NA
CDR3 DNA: TGCGCCAGCACGCGCCGGGAGGGGAGCAGCACTGAAGCTTTCTTT
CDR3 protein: CASTRREGSSTEAFF

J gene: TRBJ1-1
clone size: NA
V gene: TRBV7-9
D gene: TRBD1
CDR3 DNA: TGTGCCAGCAGTTTAGGGGGCGCAGAAGCTTTCTTT
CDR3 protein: CASSLGGAEAFF

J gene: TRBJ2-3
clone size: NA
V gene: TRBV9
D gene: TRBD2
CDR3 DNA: TGTGCCAGCAGCGAGCGGGGGGGCCTACAGGGAGATACGCAGTATTTT
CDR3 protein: CASSERGGLQGDTQYF

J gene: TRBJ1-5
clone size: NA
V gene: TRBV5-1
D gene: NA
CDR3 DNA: TGCGCCAGCAGCTTGGCGGGGCAGCCCCAGCATTTT
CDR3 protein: CASSLAGQPQHF

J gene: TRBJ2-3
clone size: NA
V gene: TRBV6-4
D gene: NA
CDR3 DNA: TGTGCCAGCAGTGTAGAAGCAACCCCAGGGGATACGCAGTATTTT
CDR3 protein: CASSVEATPGDTQYF

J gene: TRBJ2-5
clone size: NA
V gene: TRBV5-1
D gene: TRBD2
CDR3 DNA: TGCGCCAGCAGATTCGAAGTCGGGGGGGGCTCCCAAGAGACCCAGTACTTC
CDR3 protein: CASRFEVGGGSQETQYF

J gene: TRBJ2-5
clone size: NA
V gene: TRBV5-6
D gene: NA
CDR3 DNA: TGTGCCAGCAGCCGCAAAGGGGTCCAAGAGACCCAGTACTTC
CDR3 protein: CASSRKGVQETQYF

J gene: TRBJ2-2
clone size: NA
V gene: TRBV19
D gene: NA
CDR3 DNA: TGTGCCAGTAGGGGGACATCCAACACCGGGGAGCTGTTTTTT
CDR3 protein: CASRGTSNTGELFF

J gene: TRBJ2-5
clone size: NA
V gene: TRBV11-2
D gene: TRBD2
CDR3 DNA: TGTGCCAGCGGATCCATAGGGCGGGGGGGGTCGGAGACCCAGTACTTC
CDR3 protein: CASGSIGRGGSETQYF

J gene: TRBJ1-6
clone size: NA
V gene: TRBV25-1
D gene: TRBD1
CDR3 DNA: TGTGCCAGCAGTCCAAACAGGGGCGGTTATAATTCACCCCTCCACTTT
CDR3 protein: CASSPNRGGYNSPLHF

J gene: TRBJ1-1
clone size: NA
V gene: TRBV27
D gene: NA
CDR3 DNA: TGTGCCAGCAGTTTGGCAGGGTGGACTGAAGCTTTCTTT
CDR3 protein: CASSLAGWTEAFF

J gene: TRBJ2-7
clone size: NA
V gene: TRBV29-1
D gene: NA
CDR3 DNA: TGCAGCGTGGGGACATTCCCCTACGAGCAGTACTTC
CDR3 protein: CSVGTFPYEQYF

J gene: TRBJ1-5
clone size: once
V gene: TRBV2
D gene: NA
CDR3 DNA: TGTGCCAGCAGTGACGAGATTCAGCCCCAGCATTTT
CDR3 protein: CASSDEIQPQHF

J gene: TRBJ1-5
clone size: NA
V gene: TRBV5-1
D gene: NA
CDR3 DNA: TGCGCCAGCAGCTTGGATCCGTTTAGCAATCAGCCCCAGCATTTT
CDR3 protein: CASSLDPFSNQPQHF

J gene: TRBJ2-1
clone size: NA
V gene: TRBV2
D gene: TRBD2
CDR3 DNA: TGTGCCAGCAGTTCACGGCTGCGGGGGGGAGACAATGAGCAGTTCTTC
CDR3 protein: CASSSRLRGGDNEQFF

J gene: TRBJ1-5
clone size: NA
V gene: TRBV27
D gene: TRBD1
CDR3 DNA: TGTGCCAGCGGTAAGGGGCGGACAGGCCACAATCAGCCCCAGCATTTT
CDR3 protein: CASGKGRTGHNQPQHF

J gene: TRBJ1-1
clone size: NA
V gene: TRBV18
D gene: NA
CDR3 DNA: TGTGCCAGCTCACCACTCGCGGTCACGATGAACACTGAAGCTTTCTTT
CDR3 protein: CASSPLAVTMNTEAFF

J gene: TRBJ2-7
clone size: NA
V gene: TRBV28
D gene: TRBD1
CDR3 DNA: TGTGCCAGCAGTTTATTGTCGACAGGGACCTACGAGCAGTACTTC
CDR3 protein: CASSLLSTGTYEQYF

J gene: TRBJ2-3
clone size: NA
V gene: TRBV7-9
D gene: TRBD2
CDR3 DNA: TGTGCCAGCAGCCAGGGAGGGAATCCAACAGATACGCAGTATTTT
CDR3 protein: CASSQGGNPTDTQYF

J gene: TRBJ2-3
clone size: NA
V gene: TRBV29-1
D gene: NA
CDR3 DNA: TGCAGCGTTAACCCGACAGGACCCACAGATACGCAGTATTTT
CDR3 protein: CSVNPTGPTDTQYF

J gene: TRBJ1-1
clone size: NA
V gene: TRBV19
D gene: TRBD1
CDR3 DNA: TGTGCCAGTAGTATTCCTCTTAGGACAGGGGCGTTATTTGAAGCTTTCTTT
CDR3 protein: CASSIPLRTGALFEAFF

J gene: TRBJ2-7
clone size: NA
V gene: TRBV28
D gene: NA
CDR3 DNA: TGTGCCAGCAGGTCGGGAATCTGGGAGCAGTACTTC
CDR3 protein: CASRSGIWEQYF